The source of this TCR beta chain is a study of T cells in localized non-small cell lung cancer. Whole-study results and caveats: Compared with tumor, uninvolved adjacent lung displayed greater T cell clonality, ranking highest overall. The study sequenced only one region of the tumor. As a result, intratumor heterogeneity could not be excluded and remains possible. In adjacent lung, a median about 50 of the top 100 tumor clones were found. Longer overall survival was linked to higher blood T cell density.

To note about this clone: Its antigen is not known.

Method: immunoSEQ multiplex PCR; TCRdb's copy keeps in-frame clones and lacks some. The repertoire includes about 33,000 clones, roughly 78% of them detected once, and more than 15% sits in the top ten. The CDR3 is 14 amino acids. Germline assignment: CDR1 LGHNA and CDR2 YSLEER. V shed 1 base and J 8 bases; nucleotides not matched to a gene: 4. This receptor was obtained from a male donor older than 55 with stage III squamous cell lung carcinoma. Specimen: peripheral blood, collected before any cancer treatment. The rearrangement joins TRBV4-3 to TRBJ2-2; TRBD1 aligns across 7 bases. The chain's CDR3 is CASSQVTGAGELFF. The CDR3 DNA is TGCGCCAGCAGCCAAGTCACAGGGGCGGGGGAGCTGTTTTTT.